The clone carrying this T cell receptor beta chain was observed a few times. The V end lost 3 bases, the J end lost 0 bases, and 15 bases lay between the germline ends. The CDR3 extends over 17 amino acids. CDR1 is SGDLS, CDR2 YYNGEE, per germline. The sample belongs to a study of blood T cell repertoires in COVID-19. Study as a whole: From the United States, Italy and Spain came samples of acute and convalescent COVID-19. The cDNA or gDNA used as material had been derived from T cells, B-cell-depleted T cells, or PBMCs.

In the authors' workflow: How many nucleated cells were present was estimated from reference gene primer amplification. Libraries were prepared by immunoSEQ multiplex PCR; TCRdb keeps only in-frame clonotypes and omits some of them. That table gives V, J and clone size, and the DNA gave D and trimming. The sample includes approximately 360,000 clones, roughly nine tenths of them seen just once. V is TRBV9 and J is TRBJ2-2; tentatively, D is TRBD2 (6 bases). This sequence originates from a man aged 40-50 years with acute or convalescent COVID-19. The source material was peripheral blood. CDR3 sequence: CASSEPWREANTGELFF. Here the CDR3 DNA reads TGTGCCAGCAGCGAGCCCTGGAGGGAGGCGAACACCGGGGAGCTGTTTTTT.